Included here is one TCR beta chain sequence, with context. This sample is part of a study of shared clonotypes between healthy human individuals. Clones were sequenced by immunoSEQ multiplex PCR, and TCRdb holds only the in-frame ones, with some missing. This table has about 680,000 clones, roughly 94% appearing once. Germline CDR1 MGHDK, CDR2 SYGVNS. The V end was cut by 2 bases, the J end by 6 bases, with 6 bases between. The CDR3 length is 12 residues. Positively selected for CCR7, the CD45RO-negative cells used as naive CD8 cells excluded terminally differentiated effector memory CD45RA+ cells. V and J are TRBV25-1 and TRBJ2-3; no definite D call. Sequenced: naive CD8+ T cells sorted from blood. This TCR came from a man aged 25-45 years in good health. CDR3 sequence: CASSESADTQYF. CDR3 bases: TGTGCCAGCAGTGAAAGTGCCGATACGCAGTATTTT.